The entry below describes one T cell receptor (beta chain). Its target is not known. Sorting produced populations that all topped 98% purity. This record belongs to a study of beta chain features in type 1 diabetes. Study outcomes and limitations: The study found moderately but significantly shorter TCRB CDR3s in all four CD4+ subsets of Type 1 diabetes patients. The study found fewer insertions and more deletions at VDJ junctions in type 1 diabetes patients.

The investigators reverse transcribed all of the isolated RNA, so they sequenced expressed TCRB transcripts. Some 3.4 million reads were obtained on average from naive, central memory and regulatory T cell samples. Profiled with immunoSEQ multiplex PCR; TCRdb holds only in-frame clones, not every one. The data show 300,000 to 350,000 clones, with 7% to 10% seen just once and about 1% held by the top ten. The CDR3 extends over 13 amino acids. From germline, CDR1 is MNHEY and CDR2 SVGAGI. V was shortened by 2 bases and J by 3 bases, with 7 bases between the two germline ends. This clonotype was sampled from a man under 40 with type 1 diabetes. The sequencing input was central memory CD4+ T cells from blood. The V call is TRBV6-5, the J call TRBJ1-2, with no clear D. CDR3 in DNA: TGTGCCAGCAGTTACGACGGTTACTATGGCTACACCTTC. Translated: CASSYDGYYGYTF.